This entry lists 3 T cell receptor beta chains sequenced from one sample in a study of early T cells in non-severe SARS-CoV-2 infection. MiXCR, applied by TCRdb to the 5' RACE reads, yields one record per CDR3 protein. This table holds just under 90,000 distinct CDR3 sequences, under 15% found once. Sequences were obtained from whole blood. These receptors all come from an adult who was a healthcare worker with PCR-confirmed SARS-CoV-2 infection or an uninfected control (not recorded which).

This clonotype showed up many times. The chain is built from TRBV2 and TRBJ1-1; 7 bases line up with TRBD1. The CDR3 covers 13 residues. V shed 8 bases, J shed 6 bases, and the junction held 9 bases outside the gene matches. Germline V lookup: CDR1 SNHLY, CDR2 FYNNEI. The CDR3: CASLRGGTAEAFF. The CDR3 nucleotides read TGTGCCAGCCTGAGGGGAGGGACAGCTGAAGCTTTCTTT.

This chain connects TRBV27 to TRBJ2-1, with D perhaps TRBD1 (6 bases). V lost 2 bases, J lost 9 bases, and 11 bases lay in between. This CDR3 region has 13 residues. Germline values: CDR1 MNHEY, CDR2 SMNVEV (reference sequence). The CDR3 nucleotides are TGTGCCAGCAGTTTAGGACAGATAAGTGAGCAGTTCTTC. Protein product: CASSLGQISEQFF.

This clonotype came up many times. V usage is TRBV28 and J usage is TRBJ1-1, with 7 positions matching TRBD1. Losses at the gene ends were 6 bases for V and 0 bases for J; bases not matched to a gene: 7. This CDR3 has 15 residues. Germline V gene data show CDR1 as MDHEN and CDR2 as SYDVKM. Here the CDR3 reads CASSIITGVNTEAFF. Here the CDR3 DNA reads TGTGCCAGCAGCATTATTACAGGGGTGAACACTGAAGCTTTCTTT.